This is a list of T cell receptor beta chains from one sample in a study of PD-L1 blockade in urothelial cancer. Only in-frame clones appear in the TCRdb table, and some are missing; sequencing was by immunoSEQ multiplex PCR. The table has approximately 110,000 clones, around 93% seen once. Sequenced material: PBMCs, taken around atezolizumab (anti-PD-L1) treatment. The receptors stem from a man between 60 and 70 years old with urothelial cancer. CDR3s include the opening cysteine and the closing phenylalanine or tryptophan. The D gene is left open where the match is weak. Only some rows state a clone size, as once, few, many or a class for expanded clones.

J gene: TRBJ2-7
clone size: NA
D gene: TRBD1
CDR3 length: 17
V gene: TRBV19
CDR3 DNA: TGTGCCAGTAGTATCCATGGGACAGGGGCCGGCGGGGTCGAGCAGTACTTC
CDR3 protein: CASSIHGTGAGGVEQYF

J gene: TRBJ1-4
clone size: NA
D gene: TRBD1
CDR3 length: 13
V gene: TRBV6-1
CDR3 DNA: TGTGCCAGCAGCTTAGACAGGGAGGAAAAACTGTTTTTT
CDR3 protein: CASSLDREEKLFF

J gene: TRBJ2-1
clone size: few
D gene: NA
CDR3 length: 14
V gene: TRBV27
CDR3 DNA: TGTGCCAGCAGTGGCCGGGACTTTAACAATGAGCAGTTCTTC
CDR3 protein: CASSGRDFNNEQFF

J gene: TRBJ1-2
clone size: NA
D gene: NA
CDR3 length: 14
V gene: TRBV5-5
CDR3 DNA: TGTGCCAGCAGCTTGGCAGGGGCTCTCTATGGCTACACCTTC
CDR3 protein: CASSLAGALYGYTF

J gene: TRBJ2-1
clone size: NA
D gene: TRBD2
CDR3 length: 15
V gene: TRBV30
CDR3 DNA: TGTGCCTGGAGTGTGGGAGCGGGGCCCTACAATGAGCAGTTCTTC
CDR3 protein: CAWSVGAGPYNEQFF

J gene: TRBJ1-3
clone size: NA
D gene: NA
CDR3 length: 15
V gene: TRBV18
CDR3 DNA: TGTGCCAGCTCACCCGGGGTCTACTCTGGAAACACCATATATTTT
CDR3 protein: CASSPGVYSGNTIYF

J gene: TRBJ1-2
clone size: NA
D gene: TRBD1
CDR3 length: 14
V gene: TRBV6-1
CDR3 DNA: TGTGCCAGCAGGGCGACAGGGGGTTTCTATGGCTACACCTTC
CDR3 protein: CASRATGGFYGYTF

J gene: TRBJ2-7
clone size: NA
D gene: TRBD1
CDR3 length: 16
V gene: TRBV25-1
CDR3 DNA: TGTGCCAGCAGTGAATATGGGGCAGGGGGCCGTTACGAGCAGTACTTC
CDR3 protein: CASSEYGAGGRYEQYF

J gene: TRBJ1-2
clone size: NA
D gene: NA
CDR3 length: 14
V gene: TRBV21-1
CDR3 DNA: TGTGCCAACATAACCACAGGGGGCCATGATGGCTACACCTTC
CDR3 protein: CANITTGGHDGYTF

J gene: TRBJ2-2
clone size: NA
D gene: TRBD2
CDR3 length: 18
V gene: TRBV14
CDR3 DNA: TGTGCCAGCAGCCAAGGTAAGCTAGCGGGGGGGCAGGCCGGGGAGCTGTTTTTT
CDR3 protein: CASSQGKLAGGQAGELFF

J gene: TRBJ2-1
clone size: NA
D gene: NA
CDR3 length: 14
V gene: TRBV28
CDR3 DNA: TGTGCCAGCAGTTTGGGGGGTAGCCCCAATGAGCAGTTCTTC
CDR3 protein: CASSLGGSPNEQFF

J gene: TRBJ2-5
clone size: NA
D gene: NA
CDR3 length: 12
V gene: TRBV5-4
CDR3 DNA: TGTGCCAGCAGCCTACGCCAAGAGACCCAGTACTTC
CDR3 protein: CASSLRQETQYF

J gene: TRBJ1-2
clone size: NA
D gene: NA
CDR3 length: 13
V gene: TRBV19
CDR3 DNA: TGTGCCAGTTTACAACCCTCCAACTATGGCTACACCTTC
CDR3 protein: CASLQPSNYGYTF

J gene: TRBJ1-1
clone size: NA
D gene: NA
CDR3 length: 14
V gene: TRBV14
CDR3 DNA: TGTGCCAGCAGCCCCAACGTGTACGGCACTGAAGCTTTCTTT
CDR3 protein: CASSPNVYGTEAFF

J gene: TRBJ1-2
clone size: NA
D gene: NA
CDR3 length: 13
V gene: TRBV19
CDR3 DNA: TGTGCCAGTAGCAAAAAGGAGGACTATGGCTACACCTTC
CDR3 protein: CASSKKEDYGYTF

J gene: TRBJ2-1
clone size: NA
D gene: NA
CDR3 length: 16
V gene: TRBV15
CDR3 DNA: TGTGCCACCAGCAGAGTATACGCGGGTAACTACAATGAGCAGTTCTTC
CDR3 protein: CATSRVYAGNYNEQFF

J gene: TRBJ2-3
clone size: NA
D gene: NA
CDR3 length: 15
V gene: TRBV11-2
CDR3 DNA: TGTGCCAGCAGCTTAGAGTCAGGGATACTTTATACGCAGTATTTT
CDR3 protein: CASSLESGILYTQYF

J gene: TRBJ1-2
clone size: NA
D gene: TRBD1
CDR3 length: 13
V gene: TRBV6-5
CDR3 DNA: TGTGCCAGCAGTCTACAGGGGGACTATGGCTACACCTTC
CDR3 protein: CASSLQGDYGYTF